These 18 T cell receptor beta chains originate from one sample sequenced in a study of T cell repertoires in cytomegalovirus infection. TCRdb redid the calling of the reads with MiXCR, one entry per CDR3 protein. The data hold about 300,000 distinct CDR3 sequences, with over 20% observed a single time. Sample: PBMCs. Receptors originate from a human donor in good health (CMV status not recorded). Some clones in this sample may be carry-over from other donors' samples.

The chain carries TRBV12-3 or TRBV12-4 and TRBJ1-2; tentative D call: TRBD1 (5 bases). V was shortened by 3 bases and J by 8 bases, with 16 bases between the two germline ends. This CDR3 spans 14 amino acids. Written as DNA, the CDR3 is TGTGCCAGCAGTTTTCATGGGGCGACGGGCGGCTACACCTTC. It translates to CASSFHGATGGYTF.

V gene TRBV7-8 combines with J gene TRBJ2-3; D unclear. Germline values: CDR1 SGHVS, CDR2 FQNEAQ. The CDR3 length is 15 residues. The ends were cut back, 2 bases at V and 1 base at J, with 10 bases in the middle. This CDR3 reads CASSLLVVGTDTQYF. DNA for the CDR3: TGTGCCAGCAGCTTACTAGTGGTTGGCACAGATACGCAGTATTTT. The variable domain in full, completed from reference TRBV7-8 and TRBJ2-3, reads GAGVSQSPRYKVAKRGQDVALRCDPISGHVSLFWYQQALGQGPEFLTYFQNEAQLDKSGLPSDRFFAERPEGSVSTLKIQRTQQEDSAVYLCASSLLVVGTDTQYFGPGTRLTVL.

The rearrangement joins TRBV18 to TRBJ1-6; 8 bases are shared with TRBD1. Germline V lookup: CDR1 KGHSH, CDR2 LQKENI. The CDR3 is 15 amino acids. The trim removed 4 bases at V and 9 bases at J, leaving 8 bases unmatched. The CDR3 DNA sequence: TGTGCCAGCTCACAGATCGACAGGGGTGGTTCACCCCTCCACTTT. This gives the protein CASSQIDRGGSPLHF.

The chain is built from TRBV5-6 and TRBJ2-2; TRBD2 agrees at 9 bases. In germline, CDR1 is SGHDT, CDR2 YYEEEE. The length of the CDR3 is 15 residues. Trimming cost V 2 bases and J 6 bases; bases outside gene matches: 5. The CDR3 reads CASSLRTSAPGELFF. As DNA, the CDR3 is TGTGCCAGCAGCTTAAGGACTAGCGCCCCCGGGGAGCTGTTTTTT.

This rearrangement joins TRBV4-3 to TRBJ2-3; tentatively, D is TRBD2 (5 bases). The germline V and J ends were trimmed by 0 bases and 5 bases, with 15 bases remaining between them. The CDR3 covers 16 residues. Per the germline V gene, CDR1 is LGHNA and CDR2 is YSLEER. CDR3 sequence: CASSQETGSTQDTQYF. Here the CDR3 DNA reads TGCGCCAGCAGCCAAGAGACGGGGTCAACACAAGATACGCAGTATTTT.

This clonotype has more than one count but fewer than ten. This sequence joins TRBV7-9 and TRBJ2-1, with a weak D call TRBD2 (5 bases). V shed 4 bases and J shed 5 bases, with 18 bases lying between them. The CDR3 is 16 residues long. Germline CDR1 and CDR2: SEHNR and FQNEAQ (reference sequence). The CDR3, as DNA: TGTGCCAGCAGCTCCTGGACTGGGAGTTTGCACAATGAGCAGTTCTTC. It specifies CASSSWTGSLHNEQFF.

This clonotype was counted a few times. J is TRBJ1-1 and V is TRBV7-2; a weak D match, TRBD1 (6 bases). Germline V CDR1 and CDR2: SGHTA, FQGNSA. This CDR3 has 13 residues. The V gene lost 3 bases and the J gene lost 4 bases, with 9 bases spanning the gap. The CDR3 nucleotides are TGTGCCAGCAGCTTGATCAGGGGCACTGAAGCTTTCTTT. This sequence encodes CASSLIRGTEAFF.

In DNA form, the CDR3 reads TGTGCCAGCAGTTACGTTGGGAGACAGGGCTATGGCTACACCTTC. This sequence encodes CASSYVGRQGYGYTF. The chain links TRBV6-5 to TRBJ1-2; 7 nucleotides match TRBD1. The germline gives CDR1 MNHEY, CDR2 SVGAGI. The CDR3 has 15 residues. With 2 bases clipped from V and 4 bases from J, the junction kept 7 bases outside the gene matches.

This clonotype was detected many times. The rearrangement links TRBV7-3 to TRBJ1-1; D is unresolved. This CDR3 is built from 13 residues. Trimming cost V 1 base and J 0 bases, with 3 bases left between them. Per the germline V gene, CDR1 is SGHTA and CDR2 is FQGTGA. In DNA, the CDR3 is TGTGCCAGCAGCTTAATTTTGAACACTGAAGCTTTCTTT. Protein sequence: CASSLILNTEAFF.

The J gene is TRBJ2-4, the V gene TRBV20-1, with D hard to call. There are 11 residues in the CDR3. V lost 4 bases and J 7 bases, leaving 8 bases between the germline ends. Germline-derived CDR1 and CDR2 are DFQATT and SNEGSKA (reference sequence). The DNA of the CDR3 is TGCAGTGCTAACCTGCGGAACATTCAGTACTTC. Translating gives CSANLRNIQYF.

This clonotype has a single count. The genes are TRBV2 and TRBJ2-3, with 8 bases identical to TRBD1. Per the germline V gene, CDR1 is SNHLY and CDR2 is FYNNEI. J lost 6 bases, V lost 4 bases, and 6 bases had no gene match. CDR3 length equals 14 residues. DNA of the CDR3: TGTGCCAGCAGTGTCCAGGGGGCGCCGGATACGCAGTATTTT. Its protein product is CASSVQGAPDTQYF.

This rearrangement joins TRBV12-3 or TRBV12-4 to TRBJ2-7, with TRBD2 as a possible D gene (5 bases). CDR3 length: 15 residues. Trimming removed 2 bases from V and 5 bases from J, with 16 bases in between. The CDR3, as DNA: TGTGCCAGCAGTTTACCCCCCGCGGGTAGGGACGAGCAGTACTTC. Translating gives CASSLPPAGRDEQYF.

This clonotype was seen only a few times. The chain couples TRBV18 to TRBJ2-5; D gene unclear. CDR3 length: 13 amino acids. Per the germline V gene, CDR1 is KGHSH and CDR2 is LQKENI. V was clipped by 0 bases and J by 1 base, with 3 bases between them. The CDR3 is CASSPPSQETQYF. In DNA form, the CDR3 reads TGTGCCAGCTCACCACCTTCCCAAGAGACCCAGTACTTC.

The CDR3 bases are TGTGCCACCAGCGGGGGAGGTGGCGGCAGCATGAACACTGAAGCTTTCTTT. It specifies CATSGGGGGSMNTEAFF. The rearrangement uses TRBV15 and TRBJ1-1; perhaps TRBD1 as D (5 bases). CDR1 LNHNV and CDR2 YYDKDF come from the germline V gene (reference sequence). Between the trimmed V and J ends, which lost 5 bases and 0 bases, there was a span of 19 bases. CDR3 size: 17 residues.

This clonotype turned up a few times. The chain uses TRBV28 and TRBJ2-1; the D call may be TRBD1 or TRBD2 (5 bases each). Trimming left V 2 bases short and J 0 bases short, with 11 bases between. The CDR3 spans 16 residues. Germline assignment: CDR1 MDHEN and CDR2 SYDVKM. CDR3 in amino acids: CASSLMGTGSYNEQFF. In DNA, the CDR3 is TGTGCCAGCAGTTTAATGGGGACGGGCTCCTACAATGAGCAGTTCTTC.

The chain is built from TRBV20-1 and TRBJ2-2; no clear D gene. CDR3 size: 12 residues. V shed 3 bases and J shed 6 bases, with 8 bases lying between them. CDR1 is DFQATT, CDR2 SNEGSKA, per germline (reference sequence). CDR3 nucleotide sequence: TGCAGTGCTAGTGGAAGGGCCGGGGAGCTGTTTTTT. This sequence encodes CSASGRAGELFF.

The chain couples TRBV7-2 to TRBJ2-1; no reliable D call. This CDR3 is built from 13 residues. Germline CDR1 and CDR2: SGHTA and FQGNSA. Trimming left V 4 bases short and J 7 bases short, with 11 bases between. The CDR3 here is CASSSSVGNEQFF. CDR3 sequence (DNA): TGTGCCAGCAGCTCCTCCGTCGGGAATGAGCAGTTCTTC. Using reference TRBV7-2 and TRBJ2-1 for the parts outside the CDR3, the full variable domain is GAGVSQSPSNKVTEKGKDVELRCDPISGHTALYWYRQSLGQGLEFLIYFQGNSAPDKSGLPSDRFSAERTGGSVSTLTIQRTQQEDSAVYLCASSSSVGNEQFFGPGTRLTVL.

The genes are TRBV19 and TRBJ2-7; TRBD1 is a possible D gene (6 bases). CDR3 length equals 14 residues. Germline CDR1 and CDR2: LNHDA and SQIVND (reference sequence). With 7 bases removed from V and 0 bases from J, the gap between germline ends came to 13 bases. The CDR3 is CASTEDRSSYEQYF. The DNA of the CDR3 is TGTGCCAGTACCGAAGACAGGAGCTCCTACGAGCAGTACTTC.